A selection of T cell receptor beta chains follows, all from one sample in a study of blood T cell repertoires in COVID-19. Here immunoSEQ multiplex PCR was the method, and the copy in TCRdb shows in-frame clones only, minus some. Counted here are some 260,000 clones, approximately 81% occurring once; the ten biggest clones make up roughly 3%. Material for sequencing was peripheral blood. All receptors derive from a woman aged 18-29 years with acute or convalescent COVID-19. The CDR3 runs from the conserved cysteine through the conserved F or W. A D gene is named only where the DNA matches it firmly. Size is omitted from some rows. Given values are once, few, many or a class for expanded clones.

length,V,D,size,J,DNA,CDR3
16,TRBV3-1/TRBV3-2,TRBD1,once,TRBJ2-3,TGTGCCAGCAGCCAGCTCGGGACAGGGGGGTCAGATACGCAGTATTTT,CASSQLGTGGSDTQYF
15,TRBV5-1,TRBD1,-,TRBJ2-1,TGCGCCAGCAGCTTACAGGGGGAGACCTTCAATGAGCAGTTCTTC,CASSLQGETFNEQFF
17,TRBV9,TRBD1,-,TRBJ1-3,TGTGCCAGCAGCGTAGCTCCGACAGGGAGCTCTGGAAACACCATATATTTT,CASSVAPTGSSGNTIYF
14,TRBV6-2/TRBV6-3,-,-,TRBJ2-5,TGTGCCAGCAGTCAATTCGACTATCGGGAGACCCAGTACTTC,CASSQFDYRETQYF
13,TRBV25-1,-,-,TRBJ1-1,TGTGCCAGCCGCCACAGGGAGGGCACTGAAGCTTTCTTT,CASRHREGTEAFF
15,TRBV20-1,-,few,TRBJ1-5,TGCAGTGCTAGTCGCGACATCTATAGCAATCAGCCCCAGCATTTT,CSASRDIYSNQPQHF
13,TRBV10-2,-,-,TRBJ1-4,TGCGCCAGCAGGGGTGAACGGAGGGAAAAACTGTTTTTT,CASRGERREKLFF
16,TRBV28,TRBD2,-,TRBJ2-5,TGTGCCAGCAGTTTATGGACTAGCGGGCCTGAAGAGACCCAGTACTTC,CASSLWTSGPEETQYF
15,TRBV5-1,TRBD1,-,TRBJ1-1,TGCGCCAGCAGCTTAGGACAGGGGTGGGACACTGAAGCTTTCTTT,CASSLGQGWDTEAFF
19,TRBV10-3,TRBD2,-,TRBJ2-7,TGTGCCATCAGTGACCCTTGGGGGACTAGCGGGAGAACGGCCTACGAGCAGTACTTC,CAISDPWGTSGRTAYEQYF
16,TRBV6-2/TRBV6-3,TRBD2,many,TRBJ2-7,TGTGCCAGCAGTTACATCGCCATCGTACGGGAGGGGGAGCAGTACTTC,CASSYIAIVREGEQYF
19,TRBV12-5,TRBD2,-,TRBJ2-1,TGTGCTAGTGGTTTGGGGGGACTAGCGGGAGGGCCGGTTTGGGTTGAGCAGTTCTTC,CASGLGGLAGGPVWVEQFF
16,TRBV28,TRBD2,-,TRBJ2-3,TGTGCCAGCAGTTTAGGGACTAGCGGGATCACAGATACGCAGTATTTT,CASSLGTSGITDTQYF
14,TRBV28,-,-,TRBJ2-7,TGTGCCAGCAGTTTGGGGACACTAGTACGGGAGCAGTACTTC,CASSLGTLVREQYF
14,TRBV5-4,-,-,TRBJ1-1,TGTGCCAGCAGCTTGGGTCGAGGCGGCACTGAAGCTTTCTTT,CASSLGRGGTEAFF
19,TRBV28,-,-,TRBJ1-1,TGTGCCAGCAGTTTATTTTGGTTTGGGTCGGGACACGGAAACACTGAAGCTTTCTTT,CASSLFWFGSGHGNTEAFF
14,TRBV7-9,TRBD2,-,TRBJ2-1,TGTGCCACCCTCCCTAGCGGTACCTACAATGAGCAGTTCTTC,CATLPSGTYNEQFF
13,TRBV5-4,-,-,TRBJ2-1,TGTGCCAGCAGGGGAGGAGGGGCAAATGAGCAGTTCTTC,CASRGGGANEQFF
15,TRBV19,-,once,TRBJ1-5,TGTGCCAGTAGTATAGACGGAACAGGGTATCAGCCCCAGCATTTT,CASSIDGTGYQPQHF
14,TRBV13,-,-,TRBJ2-3,TGTGCCAGCAGCCTCTTAGCGAGCACAGATACGCAGTATTTT,CASSLLASTDTQYF
16,TRBV28,TRBD1,-,TRBJ2-7,TGTGCCAGCAGTTCACTTCGACAGGGGGCCAAGTACGAGCAGTACTTC,CASSSLRQGAKYEQYF
14,TRBV5-1,TRBD1,-,TRBJ1-5,TGCGCCAGCAGCTCGGGACAGGGGAGGGGGCCCCAGCATTTT,CASSSGQGRGPQHF
12,TRBV19,-,-,TRBJ2-7,TGTGCCAGTAGCCCAAGAGGGAACGAGCAGTACTTC,CASSPRGNEQYF
14,TRBV30,-,once,TRBJ1-1,TGTGCCTGGAGCCTGCGGGACATAGCGGGCGAAGCTTTCTTT,CAWSLRDIAGEAFF
14,TRBV7-2,TRBD1,-,TRBJ2-7,TGTGCCAGCAGCGTCTACAGGGGGCCCAGCGAGCAGTACTTC,CASSVYRGPSEQYF
20,TRBV9,-,once,TRBJ1-1,TGTGCCAGCAGCGTAGCCTTTTTTAGGTCTTCGCGCGGGGCGAACACTGAAGCTTTCTTT,CASSVAFFRSSRGANTEAFF
13,TRBV28,TRBD2,-,TRBJ2-7,TGTGCCAGCCAGGCTAGCGGGATCTACGAGCAGTACTTC,CASQASGIYEQYF
14,TRBV27,-,-,TRBJ2-7,TGTGCCAGCAGTAGGGCAGGGTGGCCAGCCGAGCAGTACTTC,CASSRAGWPAEQYF
13,TRBV6-2/TRBV6-3,TRBD1,-,TRBJ2-7,TGTGCCAGCAGTTTGCACAGGGGCTACGAGCAGTACTTC,CASSLHRGYEQYF
14,TRBV5-4,TRBD1,-,TRBJ1-1,TGTGCCAGCAGCCGGGACAGGGGAGGAGGCGAAGCTTTCTTT,CASSRDRGGGEAFF
15,TRBV6-2/TRBV6-3,TRBD1,-,TRBJ1-2,TGTGCCAGCAGCCGAGGGACAGGACTTAATTATGGCTACACCTTC,CASSRGTGLNYGYTF
20,TRBV28,TRBD2,-,TRBJ2-3,TGTGCCAGCAGTTTATTCTTTAGGCGGACTAGCGGTCAAAGGGGGCATACGCAGTATTTT,CASSLFFRRTSGQRGHTQYF
15,TRBV15,-,once,TRBJ2-2,TGTGCCACCAGCAGCGCGACTAGTCTCTCCGGGGAGCTGTTTTTT,CATSSATSLSGELFF
13,TRBV7-2,-,-,TRBJ2-3,TGTGCCAGCAGCGTGCTACGTCCAGATACGCAGTATTTT,CASSVLRPDTQYF
13,TRBV12-3/TRBV12-4,-,-,TRBJ2-2,TGTGCCAGCAGTTACAAGAACACCGGGGAGCTGTTTTTT,CASSYKNTGELFF
15,TRBV5-1,TRBD2,-,TRBJ2-7,TGCGCCAGCAGCAGTGGGATGGGAGGGAAGGAGGAGCAGTACTTC,CASSSGMGGKEEQYF
13,TRBV7-2,-,-,TRBJ1-5,TGTGCCAGCAGCCCTGACAGAGATCAGCCCCAGCATTTT,CASSPDRDQPQHF
14,TRBV11-2,-,-,TRBJ1-2,TGTGCCAGCAGCTTAGGGTATGAGGGCTATGGCTACACCTTC,CASSLGYEGYGYTF
16,TRBV6-6,TRBD2,-,TRBJ2-1,TGTGCCAGCGGTCCGGGACTAGCGGGAGGGCCCCATGAGCAGTTCTTC,CASGPGLAGGPHEQFF
15,TRBV29-1,TRBD1,-,TRBJ1-1,TGCAGCGTTTATCTCCGGACAGGGGGTATGACTGAAGCTTTCTTT,CSVYLRTGGMTEAFF
15,TRBV7-2,TRBD2,-,TRBJ2-7,TGTGCCAGCAGCTCCTTAGCGGGAGGGCCTTCCGAGCAGTACTTC,CASSSLAGGPSEQYF
14,TRBV10-3,TRBD2,-,TRBJ2-7,TGTGCCATCAGTCCGAATAGCGGGAGCTACGAGCAGTACTTC,CAISPNSGSYEQYF
14,TRBV28,TRBD1,-,TRBJ1-1,TGTGCCAGCAGTCAAACGACAGGGTTCACTGAAGCTTTCTTT,CASSQTTGFTEAFF
16,TRBV3-1/TRBV3-2,TRBD2,-,TRBJ2-3,TGTGCCAGCAGCCCCCTGACTAGCGGGAGAACAGATACGCAGTATTTT,CASSPLTSGRTDTQYF
14,TRBV5-1,-,-,TRBJ1-1,TGCGCCAGCAGCTTGGTAGGGGGTGTCACTGAAGCTTTCTTT,CASSLVGGVTEAFF
16,TRBV28,TRBD2,-,TRBJ2-7,TGTGCCAGCAACCCTGCTAGCGGGGTTCTGTCCTACGAGCAGTACTTC,CASNPASGVLSYEQYF
18,TRBV5-4,-,-,TRBJ2-3,TGTGCCAGCAGCTTCTTGGGTTGGCCAGGGAGGAGCACAGATACGCAGTATTTT,CASSFLGWPGRSTDTQYF
15,TRBV29-1,TRBD1,-,TRBJ2-7,TGCAGCGTAGACTCCGGGACAGGAGCATCCTACGAGCAGTACTTC,CSVDSGTGASYEQYF
19,TRBV21-1,-,-,TRBJ2-1,TGTGCCAGCAGCAAAGCTCGGACTAGCGGGTGGGACTCCTACAATGAGCAGTTCTTC,CASSKARTSGWDSYNEQFF
12,TRBV3-1/TRBV3-2,-,-,TRBJ1-2,TGTGCCAGCAGCCAAGATGAGTATGGCTACACCTTC,CASSQDEYGYTF
18,TRBV5-7,TRBD2,-,TRBJ2-5,TGTGCCAGCAGCTTGGAGGTGACTAGCGGGAGAGACCAAGAGACCCAGTACTTC,CASSLEVTSGRDQETQYF
18,TRBV4-3,-,-,TRBJ2-1,TGCGCCAGCAGCCAAGATCCCCCCGCTAGCGACCTCTACAATGAGCAGTTCTTC,CASSQDPPASDLYNEQFF